These 25 T cell receptor beta chains were all obtained from the same sample, sequenced in a study of T cells in tuberculosis. The method was immunoSEQ multiplex PCR; TCRdb's version includes in-frame clones alone and lacks a portion of them. Here the sample spans around 32,000 clones, less than 95% being singletons. Sequencing input: PBMCs. The receptors originated from a donor aged 10-35 years with latent tuberculosis or without tuberculosis infection.

This sequence joins TRBV25-1 and TRBJ2-1; 14 nucleotides line up with TRBD2. Per the germline V gene, CDR1 is MGHDK and CDR2 is SYGVNS. The CDR3 length is 17 residues. Trimming cost V 4 bases and J 6 bases; bases outside gene matches: 8. The CDR3 DNA reads as TGTGCCAGCAGTGGATCTGGAGGGACTAGCGGGAGCAATGAGCAGTTCTTC. It yields the protein CASSGSGGTSGSNEQFF.

The gene calls are TRBV27 and TRBJ2-1; TRBD2 aligns across 12 bases. The germline gives CDR1 MNHEY, CDR2 SMNVEV (reference sequence). The V and J ends lost 2 bases and 9 bases, in that order; junction bases with no gene match: 8. The CDR3 covers 16 residues. DNA of the CDR3: TGTGCCAGCAGTTTAATCGCTAGCGGGAGGGCCTTTGAGCAGTTCTTC. It codes for CASSLIASGRAFEQFF.

The count of this clone is one. The CDR3 is CASSLRTGGFGELFF. CDR3 sequence (DNA): TGTGCCAGCAGTCTAAGGACAGGGGGCTTCGGGGAGCTGTTTTTT. V gene TRBV27 combines with J gene TRBJ2-2, with 11 bases aligning to TRBD1. The ends lost 5 bases at V and 7 bases at J; junction bases unmatched: 6. The CDR3 has 15 residues. CDR1 MNHEY and CDR2 SMNVEV come from the germline V gene (reference sequence).

This chain connects TRBV4-3 to TRBJ2-3; 9 nucleotides align to TRBD2. Per the germline V gene, CDR1 is LGHNA and CDR2 is YSLEER. This CDR3 comprises 16 residues. V dropped 1 base and J dropped 5; count of bases not matched to a gene: 7. Here the CDR3 reads CASSQGISSGRDTQYF. In DNA, the CDR3 is TGCGCCAGCAGCCAAGGAATCAGTAGCGGGAGAGATACGCAGTATTTT.

The DNA for the CDR3 is TGCAGCGCATCGACAGGGGCTGGCTACACCTTC. Translation gives CSASTGAGYTF. This rearrangement joins TRBV29-1 to TRBJ1-2, with 8 bases identical to TRBD1. This CDR3 region has 11 residues. The trim removed 7 bases at V and 7 bases at J, leaving 5 bases unmatched. Germline V gene sequence: CDR1 SQVTM, CDR2 ANQGSEA.

V gene TRBV5-1 combines with J gene TRBJ2-3; tentative D call: TRBD2 (5 bases). The CDR3 consists of 14 residues. The V gene's germline CDR1 is SGHRS and CDR2 YFSETQ. V lost 0 bases to trimming and J lost 1 base, with 6 bases between them. The CDR3 region has the DNA TGCGCCAGCAGCTTGGTTAGCGGCACAGATACGCAGTATTTT. Translating gives CASSLVSGTDTQYF.

The genes are TRBV29-1 and TRBJ1-2; 7 bases agree with TRBD1. The CDR3 runs 15 residues. V lost 6 bases, J lost 0 bases, and 10 bases stayed unmatched. Per the germline V gene, CDR1 is SQVTM and CDR2 is ANQGSEA. The CDR3 spells CSVLGGDSTNYGYTF. In DNA form, the CDR3 reads TGCAGCGTACTGGGTGGGGACAGTACTAACTATGGCTACACCTTC.

The gene calls are TRBV29-1 and TRBJ2-1, with 11 bases lining up with TRBD2. Germline V gives CDR1 SQVTM, CDR2 ANQGSEA. The CDR3 consists of 15 residues. V shed 8 bases and J 7 bases; nucleotides not matched to a gene: 13. This chain's CDR3 is CSHKAGTSGRNEQFF. CDR3 bases: TGCAGCCACAAAGCCGGGACTAGCGGACGGAATGAGCAGTTCTTC.

This chain joins TRBV4-3 and TRBJ2-3; perhaps TRBD2 as D (5 bases). The CDR3 contains 17 residues. The germline V gene encodes CDR1 LGHNA and CDR2 YSLEER. V lost 3 bases and J 2 bases, leaving 18 bases between the germline ends. CDR3 loop: CASSQTVSGADTDTQYF. CDR3 DNA: TGCGCCAGCAGCCAGACCGTCAGTGGAGCGGACACAGATACGCAGTATTTT.

This chain's CDR3 is CASSGPRGTEAFF. Here the CDR3 DNA reads TGTGCCAGCAGTGGACCCAGGGGGACTGAAGCTTTCTTT. The V call is TRBV2, the J call TRBJ1-1; 7 positions match TRBD1. The length of the CDR3 is 13 residues. V dropped 4 bases and J dropped 5; count of bases not matched to a gene: 4. Germline lookup yields CDR1 SNHLY and CDR2 FYNNEI.

The CDR3 loop reads CASSLDRSFGPYEQYF. Written as DNA, the CDR3 is TGCGCCAGCAGCCTAGACAGGTCGTTCGGCCCCTACGAGCAGTACTTC. The chain uses TRBV5-1 and TRBJ2-7; a weak D match, TRBD1 (6 bases). The germline V gene has CDR1 SGHRS and CDR2 YFSETQ. CDR3 length: 16 amino acids. Trimming pared 4 bases from V and 2 bases from J, leaving 19 bases between.

The rearrangement uses TRBV19 and TRBJ2-5; 10 bases agree with TRBD2. The CDR3 sequence is 18 residues long. J was trimmed by 6 bases and V by 3 bases; bases with no gene match: 16. Germline V gives CDR1 LNHDA, CDR2 SQIVND (reference sequence). Written as DNA, the CDR3 is TGTGCCAGTAGTATCCTCGGGCTAGCGGGAGATGTTAGAAAGACCCAGTACTTC. Translation gives CASSILGLAGDVRKTQYF.

The chain is built from TRBV18 and TRBJ2-3, with D maybe TRBD2 (6 bases). Trimming shortened V by 4 bases and J by 0 bases, and 20 bases separated the two germline ends. This CDR3 comprises 18 residues. Germline lookup yields CDR1 KGHSH and CDR2 LQKENI. The CDR3 protein is CASSLYSGTFSSTDTQYF. CDR3 nucleotides: TGTGCCAGCTCACTTTACTCCGGGACTTTCTCTAGCACAGATACGCAGTATTTT.

A single count supports this clone. The chain carries TRBV30 and TRBJ2-7; D is perhaps TRBD1 (6 bases). CDR1 is GTSNPN, CDR2 SVGIG, per germline (reference sequence). V gave up 0 bases and J gave up 1 base, with 16 bases separating them. The CDR3 totals 16 residues. CDR3: CAWSVRYLRGSYEQYF. The CDR3 nucleotides read TGTGCCTGGAGTGTAAGATACCTGAGGGGGTCCTACGAGCAGTACTTC.

This clone was observed a single time. V and J are TRBV18 and TRBJ2-7; possible D gene TRBD2, 6 bases. The ends were cut back, 0 bases at V and 4 bases at J, with 19 bases in the middle. The CDR3 runs 17 residues. CDR1 and CDR2 from the germline V gene are KGHSH and LQKENI. The CDR3 bases are TGTGCCAGCTCACCACCGAAGAGCGGGTCAGGTCGGTACGAGCAGTACTTC. Protein sequence: CASSPPKSGSGRYEQYF. The full variable domain, completed using reference TRBV18 and TRBJ2-7, is NAGVMQNPRHLVRRRGQEARLRCSPMKGHSHVYWYRQLPEEGLKFMVYLQKENIIDESGMPKERFSAEFPKEGPSILRIQQVVRGDSAAYFCASSPPKSGSGRYEQYFGPGTRLTVT.

V gene TRBV5-1 combines with J gene TRBJ2-1; 7 bases are shared with TRBD1. The CDR3 has 18 residues. The V gene's germline CDR1 is SGHRS and CDR2 YFSETQ. The ends lost 2 bases at V and 3 bases at J; junction bases unmatched: 14. The CDR3 DNA reads TGCGCCAGCAGCTTACTACCGACAGGGCCGCCGGACTACAATGAGCAGTTCTTC. Its translation: CASSLLPTGPPDYNEQFF.

The rearrangement links TRBV6-1 to TRBJ2-2; no definite D call. Germline lookup yields CDR1 MNHNS and CDR2 SASEGT. The V gene lost 6 bases and the J gene lost 4 bases, with 9 bases spanning the gap. The CDR3 consists of 13 residues. CDR3 region: CASSFVSTGELFF. CDR3 sequence (DNA): TGTGCCAGCAGCTTCGTGAGCACCGGGGAGCTGTTTTTT.

The chain joins TRBV6-6 to TRBJ2-7, with TRBD1 as a possible D gene (6 bases). The CDR3 covers 12 residues. Germline CDR1 and CDR2: MNHNY and SVGAGI (reference sequence). V was pared by 9 bases and J by 2 bases, with 11 bases between. The CDR3 DNA follows: TGTGCCAGTTTCGACAGGACCTACGAGCAGTACTTC. It encodes CASFDRTYEQYF.

This clone was found once. The rearrangement uses TRBV30 and TRBJ2-1, with a weak D call TRBD1 (5 bases). CDR3 length: 15 amino acids. CDR1 and CDR2 (germline): GTSNPN, SVGIG (reference sequence). With 0 bases removed from V and 5 bases from J, the gap between germline ends came to 14 bases. CDR3 bases: TGTGCCTGGAGTGTCCCCAGGGATCCCCACAATGAGCAGTTCTTC. Protein product: CAWSVPRDPHNEQFF. The full variable domain, with the rest looked up from reference TRBV30 and TRBJ2-1, is SQTIHQWPATLVQPVGSPLSLECTVEGTSNPNLYWYRQAAGRGLQLLFYSVGIGQISSEVPQNLSASRPQDRQFILSSKKLLLSDSGFYLCAWSVPRDPHNEQFFGPGTRLTVL.

The chain has TRBV30 and TRBJ1-1; 8 positions agree with TRBD1. V shed 6 bases and J 8 bases; nucleotides not matched to a gene: 5. Germline CDR1 GTSNPN, CDR2 SVGIG (reference sequence). CDR3 length: 11 amino acids. The chain's CDR3 is CACYRGMEAFF. CDR3 nucleotides: TGTGCCTGTTACAGGGGGATGGAAGCTTTCTTT.

The chain couples TRBV6-6 to TRBJ2-5; 10 nucleotides agree with TRBD2. The CDR3 extends over 16 amino acids. J lost 5 bases, V lost 5 bases, and 11 bases had no gene match. The V gene's germline CDR1 is MNHNY and CDR2 SVGAGI (reference sequence). The CDR3 sequence: CASSQWTSGGRETQYF. The CDR3 coding sequence is TGTGCCAGCAGTCAATGGACTAGCGGAGGGAGGGAGACCCAGTACTTC.

V usage is TRBV19 and J usage is TRBJ2-1; the match to TRBD2 covers 7 bases. Germline CDR1 and CDR2: LNHDA and SQIVND (reference sequence). J was trimmed by 0 bases and V by 1 base; bases with no gene match: 3. This CDR3 region has 16 residues. The CDR3 region has the DNA TGTGCCAGTAGTATAGGGGGGGGGAGCTCCTACAATGAGCAGTTCTTC. It codes for CASSIGGGSSYNEQFF.

This sequence joins TRBV5-4 and TRBJ2-5; D is ambiguous. V was shortened by 0 bases and J by 3 bases, with 6 bases between the two germline ends. This CDR3 is 13 amino acids long. The germline V gene has CDR1 SGHNT and CDR2 YYREEE (reference sequence). For the CDR3, the DNA is TGTGCCAGCAGCTTGGGAGATAAAGAGACCCAGTACTTC. Its protein is CASSLGDKETQYF.

The chain has TRBV27 and TRBJ2-7; 10 bases line up with TRBD2. Germline CDR1 is MNHEY and CDR2 is SMNVEV (reference sequence). CDR3 length equals 15 residues. V shed 6 bases and J 1 base; nucleotides not matched to a gene: 6. The CDR3 DNA is TGTGCCAGCAGGACCGGAGCGGGGGGGTCCTACGAGCAGTACTTC. Encoded protein: CASRTGAGGSYEQYF.

J is TRBJ1-2 and V is TRBV28; perhaps TRBD1 as D (6 bases). The V and J ends lost 6 bases and 7 bases respectively, with 12 bases between them. The CDR3 loop spans 12 amino acids. Germline CDR1 and CDR2: MDHEN and SYDVKM. The CDR3 region is CASRQGWGGYTF. The CDR3 DNA sequence: TGTGCCAGCAGACAGGGATGGGGTGGCTACACCTTC.